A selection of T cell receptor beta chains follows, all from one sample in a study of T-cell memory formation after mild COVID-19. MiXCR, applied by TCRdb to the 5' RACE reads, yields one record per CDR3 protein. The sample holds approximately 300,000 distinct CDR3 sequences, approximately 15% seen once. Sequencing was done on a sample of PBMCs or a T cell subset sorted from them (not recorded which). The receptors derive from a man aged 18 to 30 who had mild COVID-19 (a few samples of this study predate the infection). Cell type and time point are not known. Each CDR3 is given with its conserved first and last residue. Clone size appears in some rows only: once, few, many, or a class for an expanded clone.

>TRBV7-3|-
CASSLSPGLNEQFF
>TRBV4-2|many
CASSQAGTRSHEQYF
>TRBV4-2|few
CASSQASSGQGGREQFF
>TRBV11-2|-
CASSFRELGEETQYF
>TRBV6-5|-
CASSYSGFSGNTIYF
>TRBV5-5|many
CASSFLTDTQYF
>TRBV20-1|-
CSARDGRQGSNSPLHF
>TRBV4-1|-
CASRRTSGNYQETQYF
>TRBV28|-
CASGQEATDTQYF
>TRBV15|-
CDTSRDSDRGAYNEQFF
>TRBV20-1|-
CSARTGSNEKLFF
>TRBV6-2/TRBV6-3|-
CASSYLGQVNQPQHF
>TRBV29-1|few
CSVERGRGADTQYF
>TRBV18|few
CASSMDPYEGYEQYF
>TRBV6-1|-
CASRTSVTGELFF
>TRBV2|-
CASSVGGGGNEQYF
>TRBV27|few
CASSLNRSNQPQHF
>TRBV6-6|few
CASAPQGRGYTF
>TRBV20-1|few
CSARGGQGGRLQYF
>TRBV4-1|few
CASSHPGTGYNQPQHF
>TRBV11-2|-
CASSLGDPLLDTQYF
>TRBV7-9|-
CASSLELDTGELFF
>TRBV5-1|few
CASSSPRTGAQETQYF
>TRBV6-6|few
CASSRTPDRGRQFF
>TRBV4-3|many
CASSQVEERSGANVLTF
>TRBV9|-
CASSGPSAEGNTIYF
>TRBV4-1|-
CASSPRGVNQPQHF
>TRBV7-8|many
CASSLDLLARGEGTQYF
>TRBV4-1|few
CASSQDPPGDASDTQYF
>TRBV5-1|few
CASSSQGNYNEQFF
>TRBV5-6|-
CASSLRLSEKKLFF
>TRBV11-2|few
CASSTPRVWAGELFF
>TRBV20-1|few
CSARSPGRGNTEAFF
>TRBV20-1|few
CSVGRETQYF
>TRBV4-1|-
CASSDRGDTEAFF
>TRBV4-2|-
CASSQEWRTLGTQYF
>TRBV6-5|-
CASGTQGRGGGYEQYF
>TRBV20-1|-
CSARTWGGNQPQHF
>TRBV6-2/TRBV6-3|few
CASSLVRWSIGNEQFF
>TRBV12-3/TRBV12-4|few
CASSSRQGAPEAFF
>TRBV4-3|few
CASSQDPTTAEAFF
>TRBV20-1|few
CSARDNAEVYEQYF
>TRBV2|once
CASREGVRNTEALF
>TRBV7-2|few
CASSLRGGDTDTQYF
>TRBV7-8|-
CASSTTRPGANVLTF
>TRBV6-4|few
CASSDSRGGGKLFF
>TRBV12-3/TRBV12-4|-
CASSFGGTEKLFF
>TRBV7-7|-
CASSQSGNTGELFF
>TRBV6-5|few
CASSFLRAGSYNEQFF
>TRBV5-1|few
CASSLGTYSNQPQHF
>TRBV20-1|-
CSASRGAGNTIYF
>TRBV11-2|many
CASSPGRENIQYF
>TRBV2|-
CASSDEGTGGSGVQPQHF
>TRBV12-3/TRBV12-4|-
CASRLGQANYGYTF
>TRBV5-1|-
CASSVDRGSYEQYF